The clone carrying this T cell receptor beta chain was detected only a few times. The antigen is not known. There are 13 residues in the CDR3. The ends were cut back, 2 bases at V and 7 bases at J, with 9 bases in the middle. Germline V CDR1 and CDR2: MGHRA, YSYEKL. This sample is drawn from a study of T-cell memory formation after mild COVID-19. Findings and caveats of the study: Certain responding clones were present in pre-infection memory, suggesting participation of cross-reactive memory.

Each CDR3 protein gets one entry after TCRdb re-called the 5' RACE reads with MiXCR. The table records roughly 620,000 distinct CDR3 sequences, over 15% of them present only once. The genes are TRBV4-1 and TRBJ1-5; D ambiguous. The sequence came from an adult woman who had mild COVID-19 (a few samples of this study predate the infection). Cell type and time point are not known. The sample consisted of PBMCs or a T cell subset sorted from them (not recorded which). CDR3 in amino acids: CASSQWEYQPQHF. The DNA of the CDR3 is TGCGCCAGCAGCCAATGGGAATACCAGCCCCAGCATTTT.